The 24 T cell receptor beta chains in this list originate from one sample, sequenced in a study of Graves' ophthalmopathy and Graves' hyperthyroidism. For repertoire sequencing, the TCR beta CDR3 regions were amplified from RNA transcripts. The library came from an HTBI-primed first-round RT-PCR and a second-round multiplex PCR. TCRdb re-called the multiplex PCR reads through MiXCR, storing one row per CDR3 protein. Here the sample spans hundreds of thousands of distinct CDR3 sequences, roughly two fifths being singletons. Specimen: peripheral blood. These receptors were collected from an adult man with Graves' ophthalmopathy.

On this clonotype: This could be a read error, since a much larger clone is one nucleotide away. The J gene is TRBJ1-2, the V gene TRBV20-1, with D possibly matching TRBD1 (5 bases). CDR3 length equals 12 residues. Germline-derived CDR1 and CDR2 are DFQATT and SNEGSKA (reference sequence). With 6 bases removed from V and 0 bases from J, the gap between germline ends came to 8 bases. CDR3 protein: CSARTPNYGYTF. The CDR3 coding sequence is TGCAGTGCCAGGACACCTAACTATGGCTACACCTTC.

This chain links TRBV6-1 with TRBJ1-1; D unresolved. The CDR3 totals 14 residues. Germline CDR1 MNHNS, CDR2 SASEGT. CDR3 nucleotide sequence: TGTACCACTTCGGAAGGGCCTATGAACACTGAAGCTTTCTTT. Residues: CTTSEGPMNTEAFF.

In regard to this clonotype: A junction end diverges from the germline sequence, so it may reflect a read error. This rearrangement joins TRBV20-1 to TRBJ1-2, with D maybe TRBD1 (6 bases). Germline assignment: CDR1 DFQATT and CDR2 SNEGSKA (reference sequence). This CDR3 is 16 amino acids long. CDR3 in DNA: TGCAGTGCTATCGGCAGGGGAATATTTTCTAACTATGGCCACACCTTC. It yields the protein CSAIGRGIFSNYGHTF.

A remark on this clonotype: A much larger clone is a single base away; this may be a read error. The rearrangement links TRBV29-1 to TRBJ2-5; TRBD2 agrees at 8 bases. CDR3 length: 14 amino acids. Germline lookup yields CDR1 SQVTM and CDR2 ANQGSEA. The CDR3 DNA reads TGCAGCGCTCAAAGGACTAGCAAACAAGAGATCCAGTACTTC. Its protein product is CSAQRTSKQEIQYF.

The gene calls are TRBV12-3 or TRBV12-4 and TRBJ2-7; no firm D call. The V end lost 3 bases, the J end lost 2 bases, and 5 bases lay between the germline ends. The CDR3 sequence is 12 residues long. DNA for the CDR3: TGTGCCAGCAGTTTTGAGGCCTACGAGCAGTACTTC. It specifies CASSFEAYEQYF.

The table lists this clonotype with a few counts. The V call is TRBV12-3 or TRBV12-4, the J call TRBJ1-2; D gene uncertain. V lost 5 bases, J lost 6 bases, and 16 bases lay in between. The CDR3 contains 14 residues. The CDR3 region is CASSTRPRSDGYTF. Here the CDR3 DNA reads TGTGCCAGCAGTACCCGGCCCAGATCGGATGGCTACACCTTC.

This clonotype has only a few counts. V gene TRBV19 combines with J gene TRBJ1-6; D is perhaps TRBD1 (6 bases). There are 14 residues in the CDR3. V was clipped by 5 bases and J by 7 bases, with 12 bases between them. Germline CDR1 is LNHDA and CDR2 is SQIVND (reference sequence). The CDR3 DNA is TGTGCCAGTAGTGGGCAGGGGTTCAATTCACCCCTCCACTTT. Translating gives CASSGQGFNSPLHF.

This clonotype came up many times. The chain joins TRBV5-8 to TRBJ2-6; 8 bases agree with TRBD1. The CDR3 totals 15 residues. Germline V gene sequence: CDR1 SGHTS, CDR2 YDEGEE. With V trimmed by 4 bases and J by 4 bases, 4 bases remained unmatched. The CDR3 DNA is TGTGCCAGCAGCCAGGGGGCGCCCGGGGCCAACGTCCTGACTTTC. It yields the protein CASSQGAPGANVLTF.

The V and J genes are TRBV29-1 and TRBJ1-2, with 8 bases lining up with TRBD1. The CDR3 has 15 amino acids. Trimming took 6 bases from V and 4 from J; bases not matched to a gene: 13. Germline loops: CDR1 SQVTM, CDR2 ANQGSEA. The CDR3 is CSVADRAFEIYGYTF. CDR3 DNA sequence: TGCAGCGTAGCGGACAGGGCCTTTGAGATCTATGGCTACACCTTC. The variable domain in full, completed from reference TRBV29-1 and TRBJ1-2, reads SAVISQKPSRDICQRGTSLTIQCQVDSQVTMMFWYRQQPGQSLTLIATANQGSEATYESGFVIDKFPISRPNLTFSTLTVSNMSPEDSSIYLCSVADRAFEIYGYTFGSGTRLTVV.

This clonotype has a handful of counts. V gene TRBV4-2 combines with J gene TRBJ1-2; possible D gene TRBD1, 5 bases. The CDR3 is made up of 16 amino acids. Germline V gene data show CDR1 as LGHNA and CDR2 as YNFKEQ. V was trimmed by 2 bases and J by 2 bases, leaving 15 bases between them. CDR3 sequence (DNA): TGTGCCAGCAGCCAATACCGGGACGGAAGAAACTATGGCTACACCTTC. Translating gives CASSQYRDGRNYGYTF.

This sequence joins TRBV20-1 and TRBJ1-2; D is unresolved. Trimming stripped 0 bases from V and 4 bases from J, with 12 bases between. The CDR3 has 14 residues. Germline V lookup: CDR1 DFQATT, CDR2 SNEGSKA (reference sequence). This chain's CDR3 is CSARDLQLLYGYTF. For the CDR3, the DNA is TGCAGTGCTAGAGATCTGCAATTACTCTATGGCTACACCTTC.

In its sample, this clonotype was seen once. The chain links TRBV4-3 to TRBJ2-5; 8 bases map to TRBD2. The J segment lost 2 bases and the V segment lost 0 bases, leaving 5 bases of the junction unmatched. Per germline, CDR1 LGHNA and CDR2 YSLEER. The CDR3 spans 16 residues. This chain's CDR3 is CASSQDVGLVQETQYF. The CDR3 DNA reads as TGCGCCAGCAGCCAAGATGTGGGACTAGTACAAGAGACCCAGTACTTC.

This clonotype was detected a few times. CDR3 DNA sequence: TGTGCCAGCAGTTATAATCCAGACTCCTACGAGCAGTACTTC. As protein: CASSYNPDSYEQYF. The chain recombines TRBV12-3 or TRBV12-4 with TRBJ2-7, with no clear D. The CDR3 has 14 amino acids. Trimming cost V 4 bases and J 0 bases, with 10 bases left between them.

This clonotype appeared a few times. At one boundary the junction diverges from the germline segment, which might be a read error. This sequence joins TRBV7-9 and TRBJ1-3, with D unclear. The CDR3 loop spans 13 amino acids. Germline CDR1 and CDR2: SEHNR and FQNEAQ (reference sequence). This CDR3 reads CTSSSPPGNTIYF. CDR3 DNA: TGTACCAGCAGCTCCCCCCCTGGAAACACCATATATTTT.

CDR3 nucleotide sequence: TGTGCCAGCAGCCTCCAACATCCCGGGACGGCATATGGCTACACCTTC. The encoded protein is CASSLQHPGTAYGYTF. The chain recombines TRBV27 with TRBJ1-2; D perhaps matches TRBD1 (5 bases). Trimming took 6 bases from V and 5 from J, leaving 22 bases between them. Per germline, CDR1 MNHEY and CDR2 SMNVEV (reference sequence). The CDR3 consists of 16 residues.

This clonotype has just one count. A much more abundant neighbour one base away suggests this may be a read error. The V and J genes are TRBV19 and TRBJ1-1; no firm D call. The CDR3 is 15 residues long. CDR1 is LNHDA, CDR2 SQIVND, per germline (reference sequence). Trimming removed 6 bases at V and 0 bases at J, with 14 bases between. The CDR3 spells CASRHSVSLNTEAFF. CDR3 bases: TGTGCCAGTAGGCACAGCGTGTCGCTGAACACTGAAGCTTTCTTT.

This clonotype was seen many times. The V call is TRBV19, the J call TRBJ1-1; no clear D gene. From germline, CDR1 is LNHDA and CDR2 SQIVND (reference sequence). V shed 5 bases and J shed 0 bases, with 4 bases lying between them. The CDR3 covers 12 residues. Here the CDR3 DNA reads TGTGCCAGTAGTGGACTGAACACTGAAGCTTTCTTT. Amino acid sequence: CASSGLNTEAFF.

The chain has TRBV6-4 and TRBJ2-7, with D possibly being TRBD1 or TRBD2 (5 bases each). Per the germline V gene, CDR1 is MRHNA and CDR2 is SNTAGT. The CDR3 extends over 18 amino acids. Trimming left V 6 bases short and J 3 bases short, with 27 bases between. CDR3: CASSDLGYTPEGSYEQYF. DNA for the CDR3: TGTGCCAGCAGCGACCTGGGCTATACGCCAGAGGGGAGCTACGAGCAGTACTTC.

The chain carries TRBV7-9 and TRBJ2-7; a weak D match, TRBD2 (5 bases). The CDR3 is 12 amino acids. V lost 8 bases and J lost 2, with 10 bases in between. Germline V gives CDR1 SEHNR, CDR2 FQNEAQ (reference sequence). In DNA, the CDR3 is TGTGCCAGCGAGGGTCGGGCCTACGAGCAGTACTTC. Its protein is CASEGRAYEQYF.

At least ten counts were recorded for this clonotype. The chain employs TRBV7-6 and TRBJ2-5, with a tentative D call TRBD1 (6 bases). The CDR3 has 15 amino acids. Germline V gene lookup returns CDR1 SGHVS and CDR2 FNYEAQ. Trimming left V 5 bases short and J 2 bases short, with 15 bases between. The CDR3 bases are TGTGCCAGCAGCCAAAGGGTAGGACAGCAAGAGACCCAGTACTTC. It yields the protein CASSQRVGQQETQYF.

Comments on this clonotype: This may be a read error: a much more frequent sequence differs by one nucleotide. This chain joins TRBV7-9 and TRBJ2-5; tentative D call: TRBD2 (7 bases). V lost 2 bases and J 3 bases, leaving 19 bases between the germline ends. The CDR3 spans 17 residues. The germline V gene has CDR1 SEHNR and CDR2 FQNEAQ (reference sequence). DNA for the CDR3: TGTGCCAGCAGCTTATGGGCGGGGGCACCGAGCGAAGAGACCCAGTACTTC. Amino acid sequence: CASSLWAGAPSEETQYF.

This chain uses TRBV4-2 with TRBJ1-6, with D possibly being TRBD1 (5 bases). Germline assignment: CDR1 LGHNA and CDR2 YNFKEQ. Trimming took off 1 base at V and 6 bases at J, with 10 bases between the two ends. The CDR3 runs 15 residues. The CDR3 DNA is TGTGCCAGCAGCCAAGCGAGGGGTAGTAATTCACCCCTCCACTTT. Protein product: CASSQARGSNSPLHF.

V and J are TRBV7-6 and TRBJ1-3; the match to TRBD1 covers 9 bases. This CDR3 contains 15 residues. The J segment lost 1 base and the V segment lost 5 bases, leaving 3 bases of the junction unmatched. Germline values: CDR1 SGHVS, CDR2 FNYEAQ. CDR3 sequence reads: CASSAGTGSGNTIYF. CDR3 coding DNA: TGTGCCAGCAGCGCCGGGACAGGGTCTGGAAACACCATATATTTT.

This clonotype was found a few times. The chain uses TRBV5-4 and TRBJ2-7; D is possibly TRBD1 or TRBD2 (5 bases each). This CDR3 region has 17 residues. Per the germline V gene, CDR1 is SGHNT and CDR2 is YYREEE (reference sequence). V gave up 4 bases and J gave up 0 bases, with 20 bases separating them. The CDR3 DNA reads TGTGCCAGCAGCCCCTCCTCCGGGACGGCACTCTCCTACGAGCAGTACTTC. It specifies CASSPSSGTALSYEQYF.